This TCR beta chain appears in the sequencing data of a study of cytomegalovirus exposure and HLA in healthy donors. This clone has a handful of counts. Antigen: not known. The primer mix had 60 Vbeta and 13 Jbeta primers. Assay: immunoSEQ multiplex PCR; the TCRdb copy retains only in-frame clones and omits some. Of around 200,000 clones in the sample, about 59% were seen once. Trimming stripped 5 bases from V and 5 bases from J, with 18 bases between. This CDR3 region has 15 residues. Per germline, CDR1 SGHTA and CDR2 FQGTGA. Study-wide results and caveats: For cytomegalovirus status, the classifier reportedly gave diagnoses with high specificity and sensitivity. Several of the most significant clusters appeared linked to common viral pathogens, based on a later analysis.

The sample consisted of PBMCs. The source of this sequence is a man aged 35 to 55 in good health and CMV-seronegative. The genes are TRBV7-3 and TRBJ2-5; TRBD1 might be the D (6 bases). In nucleotides, the CDR3 is TGTGCCAGCAGCCAGGGGTCTAGTCGGTCCGAGACCCAGTACTTC. Translation gives CASSQGSSRSETQYF.